This entry features one TCR beta chain sequence. The DNA is omitted, as the CDR3 cannot be located on it reliably, and the CDR3 follows TCRdb's listing. These data come from a study of blood T cell repertoires in COVID-19. On the study more broadly: Acute and convalescent COVID-19 samples came from the United States, Italy and Spain. PBMCs, B-cell-depleted T cells, or T cells were the source of the cDNA or gDNA that made up the material.

Original methodology: For nucleated cells, counts were estimated from reference gene primer amplification. Generated by immunoSEQ multiplex PCR, the TCRdb table keeps only in-frame clones and is missing some. Clonal size and the V and J genes are those of that table, whereas D and trimming came from the DNA. The sample carries tens of thousands of clones, 87% recorded once. The length of the CDR3 is 13 amino acids, counting both ends. Germline V gene lookup returns CDR1 MNHEY and CDR2 SVGEGT. Sequencing input: peripheral blood. This rearrangement joins TRBV6-2 or TRBV6-3 to TRBJ1-5. This clonotype was sampled from a male donor with acute or convalescent COVID-19. The CDR3 here is CASSTSEGQPQHF.